Below, 4 T cell receptor beta chains from the same sample are listed, as sequenced in a study of CD8 T cells in ankylosing spondylitis. TCRdb independently ran MiXCR on the 5' RACE reads; one entry per CDR3 protein. The repertoire holds about 240,000 distinct CDR3 sequences, with around 8% as singletons. The sequencing sample was made of blood, either unsorted or a sorted T cell fraction (not recorded which). All receptors come from a female donor with ankylosing spondylitis or in good health (not recorded which).

This clonotype has at least ten counts. As DNA, the CDR3 is TGTGCCAGCAGCGCCGCCCAGGGACTAGCGGCCTACAATGAGCAGTTCTTC. This translates into CASSAAQGLAAYNEQFF. The rearrangement links TRBV9 to TRBJ2-1; 11 bases are shared with TRBD2. The CDR3 runs 17 residues. Germline V gives CDR1 SGDLS, CDR2 YYNGEE. J was trimmed by 2 bases and V by 3 bases; bases with no gene match: 7.

A word on this clonotype: A read error may be the cause here, since a much bigger clone is one base away. V gene TRBV3-1 combines with J gene TRBJ2-3; D ambiguous. The CDR3 spans 16 residues. Germline CDR1 is LGHDT and CDR2 is YNNKEL (reference sequence). In DNA, the CDR3 is TGTGCCAACAGCCAAGATGACTTCGAGGTACCAGATACGCAGTATTTT. Translated, it gives CANSQDDFEVPDTQYF.

The sample holds many counts of this clonotype. The V call is TRBV10-1, the J call TRBJ1-2, with a possible D match to TRBD1 (6 bases). This CDR3 has 16 residues. The V end was cut by 2 bases, the J end by 1 base, with 14 bases between. Germline V gene lookup returns CDR1 WNHNN and CDR2 SYGVQD (reference sequence). CDR3 nucleotides: TGCGCCAGCAGTGAGACGAGAAACAGGGATAACTATGGCTACACCTTC. The encoded protein is CASSETRNRDNYGYTF.

This clonotype has at least ten counts. The rearrangement links TRBV20-1 to TRBJ2-7; 8 bases are a match to TRBD2. V lost 0 bases and J lost 3; bases outside the gene matches: 10. This CDR3 has 16 residues. Germline V gene sequence: CDR1 DFQATT, CDR2 SNEGSKA (reference sequence). CDR3 bases: TGCAGTGCTAGAGACCTACCGGGACTAGTTGGCTACGAGCAGTACTTC. Amino acids: CSARDLPGLVGYEQYF.